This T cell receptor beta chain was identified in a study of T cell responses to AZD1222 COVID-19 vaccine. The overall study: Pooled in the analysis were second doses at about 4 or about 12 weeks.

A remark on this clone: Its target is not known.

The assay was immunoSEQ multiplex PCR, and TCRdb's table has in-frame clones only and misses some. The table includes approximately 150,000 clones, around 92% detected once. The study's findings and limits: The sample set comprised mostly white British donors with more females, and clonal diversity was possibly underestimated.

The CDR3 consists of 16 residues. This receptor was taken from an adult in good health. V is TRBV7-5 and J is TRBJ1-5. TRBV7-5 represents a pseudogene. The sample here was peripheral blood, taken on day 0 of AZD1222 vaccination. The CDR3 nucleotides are TGTGCCAGAACCGTAGTGGGGAGGCATAATCATCAGCCCCAGCATTTT. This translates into CARTVVGRHNHQPQHF.